The source of this T cell receptor beta chain is a study of cytomegalovirus exposure and HLA in healthy donors. Study context: The 120 validation repertoires were produced on the same platform as the 670 or so repertoires of the first cohort. This was reported in a later analysis.

Study-level findings and limits: In the roughly 120 validation repertoires, a later analysis found that first-cohort TCR clusters tended to co-occur. Confirmation was obtained in vitro that three CMV-associated chains are specific for CMV antigens.

Separate from the approximately 700-subject first cohort was the approximately 120-subject validation cohort, to which the donors belonged. Clones were sequenced by immunoSEQ multiplex PCR, and TCRdb holds only the in-frame ones, with some missing. The sample has around 250,000 clones, around 90% seen once. As regards this clone: Antigen: not known.

CDR3 length: 15 amino acids. Germline CDR1 is MGHRA and CDR2 is YSYEKL. V dropped 1 base and J dropped 3; count of bases not matched to a gene: 5. This clonotype originated in a woman under 30 in good health and CMV-seronegative. Sequencing was performed on PBMCs. The chain carries TRBV4-1 and TRBJ2-7, with 8 bases lining up with TRBD1. CDR3 sequence (DNA): TGCGCCAGCAGCCAAGGACAGGGGATTGGCTACGAGCAGTACTTC. It yields the protein CASSQGQGIGYEQYF.